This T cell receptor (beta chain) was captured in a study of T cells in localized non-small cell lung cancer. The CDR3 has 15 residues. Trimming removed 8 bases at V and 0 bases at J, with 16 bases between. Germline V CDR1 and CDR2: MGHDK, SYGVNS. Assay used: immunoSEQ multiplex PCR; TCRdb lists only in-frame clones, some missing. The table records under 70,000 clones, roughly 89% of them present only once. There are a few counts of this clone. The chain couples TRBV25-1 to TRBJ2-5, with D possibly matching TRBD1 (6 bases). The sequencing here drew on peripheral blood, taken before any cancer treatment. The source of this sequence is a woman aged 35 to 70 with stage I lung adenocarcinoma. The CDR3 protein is CASVAGTPYQETQYF. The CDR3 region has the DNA TGTGCCAGCGTTGCCGGGACACCGTACCAAGAGACCCAGTACTTC.